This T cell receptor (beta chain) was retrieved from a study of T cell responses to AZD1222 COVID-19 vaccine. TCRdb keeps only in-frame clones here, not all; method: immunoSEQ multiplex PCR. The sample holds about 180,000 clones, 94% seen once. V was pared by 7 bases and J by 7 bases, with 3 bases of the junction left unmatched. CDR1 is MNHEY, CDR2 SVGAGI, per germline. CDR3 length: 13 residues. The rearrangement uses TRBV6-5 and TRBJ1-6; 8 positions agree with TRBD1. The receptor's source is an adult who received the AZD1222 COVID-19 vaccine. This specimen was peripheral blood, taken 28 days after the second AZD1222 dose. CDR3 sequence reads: CASTRTGNSPLHF. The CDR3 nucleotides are TGTGCCAGCACCCGGACAGGGAATTCACCCCTCCACTTT.